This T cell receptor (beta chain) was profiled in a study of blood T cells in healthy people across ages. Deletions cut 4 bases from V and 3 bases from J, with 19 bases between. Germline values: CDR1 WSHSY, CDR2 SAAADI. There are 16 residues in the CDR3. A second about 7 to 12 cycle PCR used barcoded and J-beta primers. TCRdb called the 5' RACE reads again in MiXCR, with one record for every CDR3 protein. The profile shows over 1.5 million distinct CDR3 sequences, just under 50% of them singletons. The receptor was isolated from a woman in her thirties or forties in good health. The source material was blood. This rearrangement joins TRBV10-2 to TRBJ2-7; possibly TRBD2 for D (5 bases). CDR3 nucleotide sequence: TGCGCCAGCAGTGTGACAAGGCCGGGATTGATCTACGAGCAGTACTTC. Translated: CASSVTRPGLIYEQYF.